This T cell receptor beta chain is drawn from a study of CD8 T cells in ankylosing spondylitis. Findings and limits, study-wide: There was a TCR beta motif, made of several highly homologous variants, that appeared characteristic of ankylosing spondylitis blood.

This clonotype rates as medium-sized. What it recognizes is unknown. The TCR beta libraries were generated through quantitative 5'-RACE incorporating molecular barcodes. A single record per CDR3 protein comes from TCRdb applying MiXCR to the 5' RACE reads. The table includes tens of thousands of distinct CDR3 sequences, under 3% detected once. The clonotype was recovered from a female donor with ankylosing spondylitis or in good health (not recorded which). Sequenced sample: blood, either unsorted or a sorted T cell fraction (not recorded which).

In DNA, the CDR3 is TGTGCCAGCAGCGGGTTTGTCTCGGGCACCGGGGAGCTGTTTTTT. This sequence encodes CASSGFVSGTGELFF. V and J are TRBV9 and TRBJ2-2; no definite D call. The CDR3 runs 15 residues. The V and J ends lost 3 bases and 4 bases respectively, with 13 bases between them. Per the germline V gene, CDR1 is SGDLS and CDR2 is YYNGEE.